The clone carrying this T cell receptor beta chain was counted many times. Its specificity is not known. The data were produced by immunoSEQ multiplex PCR, yet TCRdb's version contains in-frame clones alone and is incomplete. The profile covers 40,000 to 60,000 clones, none occurring a single time. The data are from a study of T cells after posttransplantation cyclophosphamide. Study-wide results and limits: Skin or GI-infiltrating T cells shared few TRB sequences with blood. Recipient CMV seropositivity and CMV reactivation strongly tracked TRB clonality. Later blood repertoires were often dominated by clones from the donor CD8+ memory compartment.

Germline V gene data show CDR1 as SGHNT and CDR2 as YYREEE (reference sequence). Trimming removed 3 bases at V and 4 bases at J, with 20 bases between. The length of the CDR3 is 16 residues. Peripheral blood was collected from the related graft donor on the marrow donation day. Sample: PBMCs. The clonotype comes from a man aged 40-50 years in good health, CMV-negative, and a related stem cell transplant donor. V is TRBV5-4 and J is TRBJ2-7, with D perhaps matching TRBD2 (6 bases). CDR3 sequence reads: CASSSEGRRSWYEQYF. The CDR3 nucleotides are TGTGCCAGCAGCTCCGAAGGGAGGAGATCATGGTACGAGCAGTACTTC.